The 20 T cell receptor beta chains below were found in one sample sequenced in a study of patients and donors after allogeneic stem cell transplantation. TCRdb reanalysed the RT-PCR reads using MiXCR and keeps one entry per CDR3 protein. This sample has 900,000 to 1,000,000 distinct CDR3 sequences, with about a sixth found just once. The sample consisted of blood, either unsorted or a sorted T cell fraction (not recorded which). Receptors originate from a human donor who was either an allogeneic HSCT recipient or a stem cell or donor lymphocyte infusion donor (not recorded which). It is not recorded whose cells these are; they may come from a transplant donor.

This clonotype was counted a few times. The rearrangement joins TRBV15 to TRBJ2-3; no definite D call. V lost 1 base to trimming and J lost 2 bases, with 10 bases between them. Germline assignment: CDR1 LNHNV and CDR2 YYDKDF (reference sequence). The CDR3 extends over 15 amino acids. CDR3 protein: CATSRVGQLTDTQYF. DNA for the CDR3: TGTGCCACCAGCAGAGTAGGGCAGCTCACAGATACGCAGTATTTT.

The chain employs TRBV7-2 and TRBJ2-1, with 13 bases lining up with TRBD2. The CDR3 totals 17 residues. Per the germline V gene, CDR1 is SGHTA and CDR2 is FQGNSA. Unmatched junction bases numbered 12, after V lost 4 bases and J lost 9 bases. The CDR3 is CASSSGTSGARDGEQFF. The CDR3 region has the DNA TGTGCCAGCAGCTCCGGGACTAGCGGGGCCCGGGACGGTGAGCAGTTCTTC.

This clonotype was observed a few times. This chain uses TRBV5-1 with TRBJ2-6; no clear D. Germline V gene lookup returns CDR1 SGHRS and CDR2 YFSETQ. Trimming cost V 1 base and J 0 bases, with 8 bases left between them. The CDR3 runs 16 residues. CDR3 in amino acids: CASSLSVNSGANVLTF. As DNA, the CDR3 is TGCGCCAGCAGCTTGAGCGTAAACTCTGGGGCCAACGTCCTGACTTTC.

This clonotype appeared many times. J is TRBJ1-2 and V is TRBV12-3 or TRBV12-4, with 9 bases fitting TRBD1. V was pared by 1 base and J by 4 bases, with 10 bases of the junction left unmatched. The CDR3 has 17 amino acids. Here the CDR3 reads CASSLGGQGVRGYGYTF. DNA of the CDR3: TGTGCCAGCAGTTTAGGGGGACAGGGTGTTCGGGGCTATGGCTACACCTTC.

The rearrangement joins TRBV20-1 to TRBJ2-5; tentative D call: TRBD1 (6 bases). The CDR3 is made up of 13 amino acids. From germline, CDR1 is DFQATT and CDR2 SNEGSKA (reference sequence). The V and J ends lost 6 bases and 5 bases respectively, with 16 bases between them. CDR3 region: CSAPRAGVETQYF. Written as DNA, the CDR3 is TGCAGTGCCCCGAGGGCAGGGGTGGAGACCCAGTACTTC.

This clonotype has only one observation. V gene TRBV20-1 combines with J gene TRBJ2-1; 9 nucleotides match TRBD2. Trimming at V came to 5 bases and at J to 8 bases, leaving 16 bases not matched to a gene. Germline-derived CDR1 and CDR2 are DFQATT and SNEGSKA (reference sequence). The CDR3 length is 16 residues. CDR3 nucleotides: TGCAGTGCTGGCCGTGCCGGCGGGGGGGCCGGGGATGAGCAGTTCTTC. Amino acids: CSAGRAGGGAGDEQFF.

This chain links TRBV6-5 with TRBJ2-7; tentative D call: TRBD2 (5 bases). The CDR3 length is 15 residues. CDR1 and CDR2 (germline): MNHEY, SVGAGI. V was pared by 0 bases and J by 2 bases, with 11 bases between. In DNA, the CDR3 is TGTGCCAGCAGTTACTCGACGGCGGGCGCCTACGAGCAGTACTTC. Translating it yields CASSYSTAGAYEQYF.

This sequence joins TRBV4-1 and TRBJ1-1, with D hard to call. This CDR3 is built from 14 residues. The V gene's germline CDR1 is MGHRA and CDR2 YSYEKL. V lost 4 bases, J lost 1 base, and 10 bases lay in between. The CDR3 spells CASSRAEGNTEAFF. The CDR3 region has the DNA TGCGCCAGCAGCCGAGCCGAGGGGAACACTGAAGCTTTCTTT.

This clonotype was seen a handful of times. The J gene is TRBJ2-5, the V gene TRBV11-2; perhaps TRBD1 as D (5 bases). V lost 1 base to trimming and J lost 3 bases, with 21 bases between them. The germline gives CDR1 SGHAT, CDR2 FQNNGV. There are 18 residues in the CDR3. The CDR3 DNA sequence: TGTGCCAGCAGCTTAGTATTGGGCAGGGTTATTTCGAAAGAGACCCAGTACTTC. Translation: CASSLVLGRVISKETQYF.

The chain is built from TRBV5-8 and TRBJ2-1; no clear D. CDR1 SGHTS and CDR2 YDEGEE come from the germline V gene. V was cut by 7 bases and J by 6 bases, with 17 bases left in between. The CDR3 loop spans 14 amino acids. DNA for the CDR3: TGTGCCAGCTGTAGATTTGGGTTGTTCAATGAGCAGTTCTTC. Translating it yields CASCRFGLFNEQFF.

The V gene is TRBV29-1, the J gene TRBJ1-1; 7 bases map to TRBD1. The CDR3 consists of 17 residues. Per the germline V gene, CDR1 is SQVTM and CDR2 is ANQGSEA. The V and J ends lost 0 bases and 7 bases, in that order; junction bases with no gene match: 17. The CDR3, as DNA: TGCAGCGTTGAAGATCAGGGGGGGCTTGTTCGGACTCGTGAAGCTTTCTTT. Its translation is CSVEDQGGLVRTREAFF.

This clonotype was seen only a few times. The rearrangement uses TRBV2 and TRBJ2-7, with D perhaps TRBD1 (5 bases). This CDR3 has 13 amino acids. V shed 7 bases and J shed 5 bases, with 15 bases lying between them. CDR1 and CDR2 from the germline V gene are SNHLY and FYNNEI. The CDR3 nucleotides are TGTGCCAGCATGGGGCCTTATTGGGACGAGCAGTACTTC. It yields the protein CASMGPYWDEQYF.

The CDR3 sequence is CSASVPTLDTQYF. CDR3 DNA sequence: TGCAGTGCTAGCGTCCCGACCCTAGATACGCAGTATTTT. The chain combines TRBV20-1 with TRBJ2-3, with D unclear. CDR1 DFQATT and CDR2 SNEGSKA come from the germline V gene (reference sequence). The CDR3 is 13 amino acids. Trimming removed 3 bases from V and 5 bases from J, with 12 bases in between.

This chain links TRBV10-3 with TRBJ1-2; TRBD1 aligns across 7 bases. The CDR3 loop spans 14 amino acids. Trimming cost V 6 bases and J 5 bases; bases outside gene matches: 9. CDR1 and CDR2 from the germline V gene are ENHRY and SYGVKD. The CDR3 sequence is CAIRQGQNIYGYTF. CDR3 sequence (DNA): TGTGCCATCAGACAGGGACAGAACATTTATGGCTACACCTTC.

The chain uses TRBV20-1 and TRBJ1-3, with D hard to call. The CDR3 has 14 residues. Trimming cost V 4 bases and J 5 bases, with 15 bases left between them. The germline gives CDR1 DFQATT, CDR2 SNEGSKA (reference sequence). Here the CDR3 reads CSAIFPGRRNTIYF. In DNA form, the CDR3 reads TGCAGTGCTATTTTCCCTGGTCGCAGAAACACCATATATTTT.

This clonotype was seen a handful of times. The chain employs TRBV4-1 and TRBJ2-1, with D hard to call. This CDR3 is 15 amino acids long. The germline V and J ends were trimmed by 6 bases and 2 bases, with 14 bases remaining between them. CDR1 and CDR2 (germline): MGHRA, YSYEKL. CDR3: CASRLERDPYNEQFF. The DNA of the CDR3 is TGCGCCAGCAGACTGGAGCGTGACCCCTACAATGAGCAGTTCTTC.

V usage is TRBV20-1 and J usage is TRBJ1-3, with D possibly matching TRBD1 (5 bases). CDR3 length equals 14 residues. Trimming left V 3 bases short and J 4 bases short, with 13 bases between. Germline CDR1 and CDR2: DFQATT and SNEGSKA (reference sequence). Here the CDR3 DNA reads TGCAGTGCTAGCCTAGCGGGGACGGGAAACACCATATATTTT. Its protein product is CSASLAGTGNTIYF.

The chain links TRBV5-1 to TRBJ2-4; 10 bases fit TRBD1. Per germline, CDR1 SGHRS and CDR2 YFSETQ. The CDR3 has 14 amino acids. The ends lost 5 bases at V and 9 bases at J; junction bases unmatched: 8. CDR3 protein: CASRPGTGAAIQYF. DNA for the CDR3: TGCGCCAGCAGACCCGGGACAGGGGCGGCCATTCAGTACTTC.

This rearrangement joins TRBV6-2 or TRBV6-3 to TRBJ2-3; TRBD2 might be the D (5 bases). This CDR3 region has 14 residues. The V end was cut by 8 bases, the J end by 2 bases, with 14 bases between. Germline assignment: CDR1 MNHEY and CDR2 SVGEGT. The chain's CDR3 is CASHLAPSTDTQYF. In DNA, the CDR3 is TGTGCCAGCCACCTAGCTCCCTCCACAGATACGCAGTATTTT.

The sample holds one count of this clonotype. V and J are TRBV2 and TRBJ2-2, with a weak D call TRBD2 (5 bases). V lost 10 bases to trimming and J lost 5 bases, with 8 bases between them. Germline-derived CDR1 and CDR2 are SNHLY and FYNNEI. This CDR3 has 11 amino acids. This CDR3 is CATRGTGELFF. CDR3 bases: TGTGCCACCCGGGGTACCGGGGAGCTGTTTTTT.